The T cell receptor (beta chain) described here comes from a study of graft-versus-host responses after intestinal transplantation. Across the study: Those transplanted obtained multivisceral, liver-intestinal, or isolated intestinal grafts. Tacrolimus plus steroids were given to all recipients for approximately three years, preceded by anti-thymocyte globulin induction. Study outcomes and limitations: Recipient-marrow GvH clones were detected, some having first appeared in ileum or blood.

Concerning this clone itself: Its specificity is not known.

The repertoire was sequenced with immunoSEQ multiplex PCR; TCRdb's copy has only in-frame clones and lacks some. Of around 30,000 clones in the sample, more than 85% are singletons; the top ten hold over 0.7%. Trimming pared 7 bases from V and 0 bases from J, leaving 7 bases between. The CDR3 sequence is 12 residues long. From germline, CDR1 is MDHEN and CDR2 SYDVKM. This rearrangement joins TRBV28 to TRBJ2-7; D perhaps matches TRBD2 (5 bases). The sequence came from a human patient who received an intestinal transplant, so some T cells may come from the graft donor. The source material was PBMCs, sampled around 63 days after intestinal transplant. As DNA, the CDR3 is TGTGCCAGCATCGGGAACTCCTACGAGCAGTACTTC. This encodes CASIGNSYEQYF.